This entry is about one TCR beta chain. PCR used 60 Vbeta primers and 13 Jbeta primers. TCRdb's table, derived via immunoSEQ multiplex PCR, lists solely in-frame clones and lacks some. The sample includes tens of thousands of clones, around four fifths of them seen just once. These data originate in a study of cytomegalovirus exposure and HLA in healthy donors. The CDR3 has 16 amino acids. The germline V and J ends were trimmed by 4 bases and 0 bases, with 15 bases remaining between them. Germline V gene data show CDR1 as MNHNY and CDR2 as SVGAGI (reference sequence). Sequenced: PBMCs. The TCR originated in a man between 25 and 39 years old in good health and CMV-seronegative. This sequence joins TRBV6-6 and TRBJ1-1; a weak D match, TRBD1 (6 bases). CDR3 in amino acids: CASSSPQGSMNTEAFF. DNA of the CDR3: TGTGCCAGCAGTTCCCCACAGGGTTCCATGAACACTGAAGCTTTCTTT.